Listed here are 18 T cell receptor beta chains from one sample, sequenced in a study of OX40 agonist ivuxolimab in advanced cancers. Only in-frame clones appear in the TCRdb table, and some are missing; sequencing was by immunoSEQ multiplex PCR. The sample includes 20,000 to 25,000 clones, roughly nine tenths of them seen just once. This specimen was CD4+ or CD8+ T cells sorted from blood, taken in a trial of the OX40 agonist ivuxolimab. The receptors were sampled from an adult with an advanced solid tumor such as melanoma, head and neck, liver or kidney cancer.

The chain recombines TRBV27 with TRBJ2-3; 10 positions agree with TRBD2. CDR3 length: 17 residues. After removal of 5 bases from V and 3 bases from J, the junction contained 11 bases not matched to a gene. Germline CDR1 and CDR2: MNHEY and SMNVEV (reference sequence). The CDR3 region is CASSPSPAGGPTDTQYF. The CDR3 DNA is TGTGCCAGCAGTCCGTCCCCAGCGGGAGGGCCGACAGATACGCAGTATTTT.

The chain couples TRBV5-1 to TRBJ2-3; 13 positions match TRBD2. Germline V gene lookup returns CDR1 SGHRS and CDR2 YFSETQ. The length of the CDR3 is 19 residues. Losses at the gene ends were 2 bases for V and 0 bases for J; bases not matched to a gene: 9. The CDR3 region has the DNA TGCGCCAGCAGCTTCAAGGGACTAGCGGGAAATCCTAGCACAGATACGCAGTATTTT. Protein sequence: CASSFKGLAGNPSTDTQYF.

V usage is TRBV7-9 and J usage is TRBJ1-1; possible D gene TRBD1, 5 bases. V lost 5 bases and J lost 6, with 13 bases in between. This CDR3 region has 13 residues. Germline CDR1 SEHNR, CDR2 FQNEAQ (reference sequence). The CDR3 DNA sequence: TGTGCCAGCAGCCCAATGGGGGGTTCTGAAGCTTTCTTT. This translates into CASSPMGGSEAFF.

The chain combines TRBV19 with TRBJ1-1; no definite D call. Per the germline V gene, CDR1 is LNHDA and CDR2 is SQIVND (reference sequence). Trimming cost V 4 bases and J 6 bases, with 0 bases left between them. The CDR3 is 9 residues long. The CDR3 sequence is CASSTEAFF. As DNA, the CDR3 is TGTGCCAGTAGTACTGAAGCTTTCTTT.

The chain recombines TRBV9 with TRBJ2-5, with D tentatively TRBD1 (6 bases). The CDR3 is 13 residues long. V lost 0 bases to trimming and J lost 4 bases, with 7 bases between them. CDR1 and CDR2 from the germline V gene are SGDLS and YYNGEE. The DNA for the CDR3 is TGTGCCAGCAGCGTAGAAGGGGGAGAGACCCAGTACTTC. It is translated as CASSVEGGETQYF.

The rearrangement uses TRBV27 and TRBJ1-2; D remains ambiguous. The CDR3 spans 13 residues. Looked up from germline, CDR1 is MNHEY and CDR2 is SMNVEV (reference sequence). The V and J ends lost 7 bases and 8 bases respectively, with 17 bases between them. The chain's CDR3 is CASTRGEAGGYTF. The CDR3 DNA reads TGTGCCAGCACCCGGGGTGAGGCTGGAGGCTACACCTTC.

The chain carries TRBV18 and TRBJ2-3, with D perhaps TRBD1 (5 bases). The CDR3 loop spans 15 amino acids. Trimming took off 2 bases at V and 0 bases at J, with 9 bases between the two ends. Germline loops: CDR1 KGHSH, CDR2 LQKENI. The CDR3 reads CASSPTGPSTDTQYF. The CDR3, as DNA: TGTGCCAGCTCACCAACAGGTCCGAGCACAGATACGCAGTATTTT.

The chain links TRBV7-9 to TRBJ2-2, with D unclear. Between the trimmed V and J ends, which lost 1 base and 9 bases, there was a span of 12 bases. Germline V gene sequence: CDR1 SEHNR, CDR2 FQNEAQ (reference sequence). The CDR3 consists of 14 residues. This chain's CDR3 is CASSLEGPHRELFF. The CDR3, as DNA: TGTGCCAGCAGCTTAGAAGGGCCTCACCGGGAGCTGTTTTTT.

The chain employs TRBV7-6 and TRBJ2-7, with 8 bases aligning to TRBD2. From germline, CDR1 is SGHVS and CDR2 FNYEAQ. V trimming: 5 bases; J trimming: 2 bases; junction bases outside the gene matches: 5. CDR3 size: 14 residues. In DNA form, the CDR3 reads TGTGCCAGCAGCCCACTAGCGGAGGCCTACGAGCAGTACTTC. It translates to CASSPLAEAYEQYF.

V usage is TRBV6-6 and J usage is TRBJ1-1; D remains ambiguous. The germline V gene encodes CDR1 MNHNY and CDR2 SVGAGI (reference sequence). The CDR3 covers 15 residues. V was clipped by 0 bases and J by 1 base, with 9 bases between them. The CDR3 loop reads CASSYSGSPNTEAFF. The DNA of the CDR3 is TGTGCCAGCAGTTACTCTGGATCCCCGAACACTGAAGCTTTCTTT.

The DNA for the CDR3 is TGTGCCAGCAGCTCAACAGGGGTGGTTGGCTATGGCTACACCTTC. Residues: CASSSTGVVGYGYTF. The genes are TRBV7-8 and TRBJ1-2; 7 bases line up with TRBD1. Germline V gives CDR1 SGHVS, CDR2 FQNEAQ. V lost 4 bases and J lost 4; bases outside the gene matches: 9. This CDR3 has 15 amino acids.

The CDR3 loop reads CASSHRDGSYEQYF. CDR3 nucleotides: TGCGCCAGCAGCCACCGGGACGGTTCCTACGAGCAGTACTTC. This chain links TRBV4-1 with TRBJ2-7; D tentatively fits TRBD1 or TRBD2 (5 bases each). Deletions cut 3 bases from V and 1 base from J, with 10 bases between. CDR3 size: 14 residues. Germline CDR1 MGHRA, CDR2 YSYEKL.

The chain couples TRBV29-1 to TRBJ1-2; D is unclear. From germline, CDR1 is SQVTM and CDR2 ANQGSEA. CDR3 length: 14 residues. The germline V and J ends were trimmed by 7 bases and 4 bases, with 19 bases remaining between them. Written as DNA, the CDR3 is TGCAGCGGCGGCGACCGCGACCGGATCTATGGCTACACCTTC. It yields the protein CSGGDRDRIYGYTF.

This clone was seen once. J is TRBJ2-7 and V is TRBV10-3; unclear D gene. CDR1 and CDR2 (germline): ENHRY, SYGVKD. The ends were cut back, 6 bases at V and 3 bases at J, with 18 bases in the middle. CDR3 size: 15 residues. CDR3 residues: CAIRGHVRSDYEQYF. CDR3 sequence (DNA): TGTGCCATCAGGGGTCACGTCCGGTCGGACTACGAGCAGTACTTC.

The chain carries TRBV9 and TRBJ2-2, with TRBD1 identical over 7 bases. Per germline, CDR1 SGDLS and CDR2 YYNGEE. The CDR3 runs to 16 residues. Losses at the gene ends were 2 bases for V and 5 bases for J; bases not matched to a gene: 9. The CDR3 is CASSVPPQGPTGELFF. The DNA of the CDR3 is TGTGCCAGCAGCGTCCCCCCACAGGGGCCGACCGGGGAGCTGTTTTTT.

The chain joins TRBV9 to TRBJ2-1, with D perhaps matching TRBD2 (5 bases). V was shortened by 3 bases and J by 0 bases, with 13 bases between the two germline ends. Germline V gene lookup returns CDR1 SGDLS and CDR2 YYNGEE. CDR3 length: 16 residues. The DNA for the CDR3 is TGTGCCAGCAGCGACTTTCCAGCGGTCTCCTACAATGAGCAGTTCTTC. Translating it yields CASSDFPAVSYNEQFF.

V is TRBV29-1 and J is TRBJ1-1, with D tentatively TRBD1 (5 bases). In germline, CDR1 is SQVTM, CDR2 ANQGSEA. V lost 6 bases, J lost 1 base, and 12 bases lay in between. CDR3 length: 13 amino acids. The DNA for the CDR3 is TGCAGCGTGGGACGCAGGGAGAACACTGAAGCTTTCTTT. This gives the protein CSVGRRENTEAFF.

On this clone: The junction shows a germline mismatch at one end, possibly a read error. This rearrangement joins TRBV7-7 to TRBJ2-3, with 11 nucleotides matching TRBD1. The V gene's germline CDR1 is SSHAT and CDR2 FNYEAQ (reference sequence). This CDR3 is built from 20 residues. The CDR3 loop is CASSSFWEAPGQGVTDTQYF. The CDR3, as DNA: TGTGCTAGCAGCTCCTTTTGGGAGGCACCGGGACAGGGGGTTACAGATACGCAGTATTTT. The full variable domain, its missing parts supplied by reference TRBV7-7 and TRBJ2-3, is GAGVSQSPRYKVTKRGQDVTLRCDPISSHATLYWYQQALGQGPEFLTYFNYEAQPDKSGLPSDRFSAERPEGSISTLTIQRTEQRDSAMYRCASSSFWEAPGQGVTDTQYFGPGTRLTVL.